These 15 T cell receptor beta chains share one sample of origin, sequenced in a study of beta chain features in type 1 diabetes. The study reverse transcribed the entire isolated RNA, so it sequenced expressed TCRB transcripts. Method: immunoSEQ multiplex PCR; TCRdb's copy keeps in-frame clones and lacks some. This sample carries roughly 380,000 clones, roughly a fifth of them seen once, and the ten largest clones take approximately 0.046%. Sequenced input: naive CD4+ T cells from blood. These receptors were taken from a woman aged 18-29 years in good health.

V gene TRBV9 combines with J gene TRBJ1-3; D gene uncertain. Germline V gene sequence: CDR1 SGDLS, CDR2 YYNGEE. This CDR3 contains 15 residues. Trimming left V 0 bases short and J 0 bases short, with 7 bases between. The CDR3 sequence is CASSVAGSSGNTIYF. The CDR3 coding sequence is TGTGCCAGCAGCGTAGCGGGGAGCTCTGGAAACACCATATATTTT.

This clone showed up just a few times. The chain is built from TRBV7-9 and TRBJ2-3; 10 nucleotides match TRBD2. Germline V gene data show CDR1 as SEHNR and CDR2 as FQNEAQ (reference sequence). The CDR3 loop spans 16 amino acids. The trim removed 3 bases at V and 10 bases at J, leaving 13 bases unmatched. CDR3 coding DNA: TGTGCCAGCAGCTTTAAACGACTAGCGGGCACCGGATCGCAGTATTTT. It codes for CASSFKRLAGTGSQYF.

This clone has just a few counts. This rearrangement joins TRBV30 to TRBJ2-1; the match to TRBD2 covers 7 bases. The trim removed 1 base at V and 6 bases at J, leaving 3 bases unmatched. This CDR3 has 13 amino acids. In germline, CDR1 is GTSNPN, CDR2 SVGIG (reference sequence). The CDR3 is CAWSGLAGNEQFF. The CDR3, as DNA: TGTGCCTGGAGTGGACTAGCAGGCAATGAGCAGTTCTTC.

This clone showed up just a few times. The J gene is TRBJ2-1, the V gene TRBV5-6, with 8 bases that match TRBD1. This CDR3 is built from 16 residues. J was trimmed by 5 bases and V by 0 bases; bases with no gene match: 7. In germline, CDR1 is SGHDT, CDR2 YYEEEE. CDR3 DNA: TGTGCCAGCAGCTTGGTTAGCGGACAGGGTAACAATGAGCAGTTCTTC. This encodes CASSLVSGQGNNEQFF.

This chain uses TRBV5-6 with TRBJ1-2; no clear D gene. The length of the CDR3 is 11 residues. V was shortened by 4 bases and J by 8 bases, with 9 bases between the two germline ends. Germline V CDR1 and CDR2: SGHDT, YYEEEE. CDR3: CASSAVVGYTF. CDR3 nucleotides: TGTGCCAGCAGCGCCGTAGTAGGCTACACCTTC.

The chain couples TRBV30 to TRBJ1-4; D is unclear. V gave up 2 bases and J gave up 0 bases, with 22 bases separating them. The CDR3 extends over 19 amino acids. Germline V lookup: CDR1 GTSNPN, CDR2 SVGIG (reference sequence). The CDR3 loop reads CAWSNGRVTAKPTNEKLFF. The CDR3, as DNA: TGTGCCTGGAGTAACGGGAGAGTGACGGCCAAGCCAACTAATGAAAAACTGTTTTTT.

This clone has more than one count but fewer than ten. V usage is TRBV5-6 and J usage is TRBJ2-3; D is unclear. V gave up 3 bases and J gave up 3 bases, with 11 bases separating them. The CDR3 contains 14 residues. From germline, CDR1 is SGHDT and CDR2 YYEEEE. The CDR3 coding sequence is TGTGCCAGCAGCTCCGAGACTTGGACAGATACGCAGTATTTT. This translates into CASSSETWTDTQYF.

CDR3 protein: CASSWAANSNQPQHF. The CDR3 DNA reads as TGTGCCAGCAGTTGGGCCGCGAATAGCAATCAGCCCCAGCATTTT. The rearrangement uses TRBV27 and TRBJ1-5, with D unresolved. This CDR3 comprises 15 residues. From germline, CDR1 is MNHEY and CDR2 SMNVEV (reference sequence). V lost 4 bases and J lost 0, with 10 bases in between.

The CDR3 DNA sequence: TGTGCCAGCAGCTTCCGGACTAGCGACGAGCAGTACTTC. Its translation: CASSFRTSDEQYF. This sequence joins TRBV7-2 and TRBJ2-7, with TRBD2 matching over 9 bases. Trimming cost V 3 bases and J 5 bases; bases outside gene matches: 2. Germline V gene sequence: CDR1 SGHTA, CDR2 FQGNSA. The length of the CDR3 is 13 residues.

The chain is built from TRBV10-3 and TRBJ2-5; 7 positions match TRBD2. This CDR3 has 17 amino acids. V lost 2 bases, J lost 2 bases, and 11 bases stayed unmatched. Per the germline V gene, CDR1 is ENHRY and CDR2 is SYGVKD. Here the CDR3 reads CAISEGVVDSGQETQYF. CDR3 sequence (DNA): TGTGCCATCAGTGAGGGGGTCGTGGATAGCGGGCAAGAGACCCAGTACTTC.

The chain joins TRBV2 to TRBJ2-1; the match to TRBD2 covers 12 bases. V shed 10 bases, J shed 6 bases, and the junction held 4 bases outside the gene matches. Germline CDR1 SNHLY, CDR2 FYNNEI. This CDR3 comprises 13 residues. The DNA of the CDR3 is TGTGCCAACGGGACTAGCGGGCCCAATGAGCAGTTCTTC. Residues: CANGTSGPNEQFF. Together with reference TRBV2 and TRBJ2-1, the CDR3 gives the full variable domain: EPEVTQTPSHQVTQMGQEVILRCVPISNHLYFYWYRQILGQKVEFLVSFYNNEISEKSEIFDDQFSVERPDGSNFTLKIRSTKLEDSAMYFCANGTSGPNEQFFGPGTRLTVL.

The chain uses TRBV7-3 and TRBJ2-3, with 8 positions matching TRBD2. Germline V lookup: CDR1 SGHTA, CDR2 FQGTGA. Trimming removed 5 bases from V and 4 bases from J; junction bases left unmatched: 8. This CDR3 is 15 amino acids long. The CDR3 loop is CASSPRGGQADTQYF. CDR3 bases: TGTGCCAGCAGCCCCCGGGGGGGCCAAGCAGATACGCAGTATTTT.

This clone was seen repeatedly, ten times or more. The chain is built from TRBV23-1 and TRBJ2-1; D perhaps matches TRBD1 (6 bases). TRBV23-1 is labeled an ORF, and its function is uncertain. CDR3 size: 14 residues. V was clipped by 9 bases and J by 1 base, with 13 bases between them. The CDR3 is CARQGQRSYNEQFF. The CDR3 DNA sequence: TGCGCCAGACAGGGTCAGAGGTCCTACAATGAGCAGTTCTTC.

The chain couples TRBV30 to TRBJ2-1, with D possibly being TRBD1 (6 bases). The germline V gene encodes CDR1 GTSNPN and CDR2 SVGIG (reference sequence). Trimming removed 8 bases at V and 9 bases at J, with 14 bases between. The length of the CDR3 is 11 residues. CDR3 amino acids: CAGTGYSEQFF. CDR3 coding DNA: TGTGCCGGCACAGGGTATAGTGAGCAGTTCTTC.

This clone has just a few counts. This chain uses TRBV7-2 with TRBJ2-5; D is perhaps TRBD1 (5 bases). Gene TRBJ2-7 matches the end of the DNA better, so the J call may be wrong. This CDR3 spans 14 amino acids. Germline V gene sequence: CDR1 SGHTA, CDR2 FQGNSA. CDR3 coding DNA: TGTGCCAGCACGCCCGCGGACAATCGGTACGAGCAGTACTTC. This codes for CASTPADNRYEQYF.